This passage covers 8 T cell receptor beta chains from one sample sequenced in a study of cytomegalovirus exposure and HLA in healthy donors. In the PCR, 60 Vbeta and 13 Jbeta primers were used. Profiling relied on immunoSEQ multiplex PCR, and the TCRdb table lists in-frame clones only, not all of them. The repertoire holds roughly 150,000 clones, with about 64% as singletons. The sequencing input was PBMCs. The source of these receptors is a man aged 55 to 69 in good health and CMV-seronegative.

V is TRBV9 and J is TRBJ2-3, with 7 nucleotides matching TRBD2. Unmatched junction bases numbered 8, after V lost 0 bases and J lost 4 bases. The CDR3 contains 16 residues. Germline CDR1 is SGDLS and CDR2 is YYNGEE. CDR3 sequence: CASSVASGGIADTQYF. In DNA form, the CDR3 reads TGTGCCAGCAGCGTAGCTTCGGGAGGAATAGCAGATACGCAGTATTTT.

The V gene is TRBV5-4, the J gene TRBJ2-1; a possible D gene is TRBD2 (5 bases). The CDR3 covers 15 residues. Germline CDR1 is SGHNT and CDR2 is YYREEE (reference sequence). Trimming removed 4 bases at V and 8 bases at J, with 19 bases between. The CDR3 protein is CASSQTSIGSDEQFF. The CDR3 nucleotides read TGTGCCAGCAGCCAAACTTCCATTGGGAGCGATGAGCAGTTCTTC. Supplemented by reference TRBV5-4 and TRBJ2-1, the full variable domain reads ETGVTQSPTHLIKTRGQQVTLRCSSQSGHNTVSWYQQALGQGPQFIFQYYREEENGRGNFPPRFSGLQFPNYSSELNVNALELDDSALYLCASSQTSIGSDEQFFGPGTRLTVL.

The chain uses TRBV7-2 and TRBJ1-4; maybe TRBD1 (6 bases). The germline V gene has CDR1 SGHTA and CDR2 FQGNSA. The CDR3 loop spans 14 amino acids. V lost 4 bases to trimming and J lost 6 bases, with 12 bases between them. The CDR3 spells CASSSWGGYEKLFF. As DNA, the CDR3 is TGTGCCAGCAGCTCCTGGGGGGGCTATGAAAAACTGTTTTTT.

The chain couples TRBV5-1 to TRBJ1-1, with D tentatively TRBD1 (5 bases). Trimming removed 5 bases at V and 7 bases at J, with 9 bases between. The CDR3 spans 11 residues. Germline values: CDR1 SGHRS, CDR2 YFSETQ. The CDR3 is CASRLDSEAFF. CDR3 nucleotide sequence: TGCGCCAGCAGATTAGACAGTGAAGCTTTCTTT.

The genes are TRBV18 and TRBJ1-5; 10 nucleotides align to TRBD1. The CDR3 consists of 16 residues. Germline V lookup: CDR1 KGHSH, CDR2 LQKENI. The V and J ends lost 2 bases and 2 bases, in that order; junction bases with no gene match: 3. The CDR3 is CASSPATGGGNQPQHF. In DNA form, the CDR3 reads TGTGCCAGCTCACCAGCGACAGGGGGCGGCAATCAGCCCCAGCATTTT. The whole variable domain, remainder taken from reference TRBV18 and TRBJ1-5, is NAGVMQNPRHLVRRRGQEARLRCSPMKGHSHVYWYRQLPEEGLKFMVYLQKENIIDESGMPKERFSAEFPKEGPSILRIQQVVRGDSAAYFCASSPATGGGNQPQHFGDGTRLSIL.

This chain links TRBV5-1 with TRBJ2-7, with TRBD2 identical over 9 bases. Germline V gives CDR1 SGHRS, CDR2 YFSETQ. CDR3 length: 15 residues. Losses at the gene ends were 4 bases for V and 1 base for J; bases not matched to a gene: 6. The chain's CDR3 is CASSLISGSSYEQYF. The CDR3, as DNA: TGCGCCAGCAGCCTGATTAGCGGGAGTTCCTACGAGCAGTACTTC.

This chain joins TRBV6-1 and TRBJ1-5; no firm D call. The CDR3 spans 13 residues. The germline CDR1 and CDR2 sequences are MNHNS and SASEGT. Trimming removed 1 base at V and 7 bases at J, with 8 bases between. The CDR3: CASSEGSWQPQHF. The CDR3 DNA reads TGTGCCAGCAGTGAAGGGAGTTGGCAGCCCCAGCATTTT.

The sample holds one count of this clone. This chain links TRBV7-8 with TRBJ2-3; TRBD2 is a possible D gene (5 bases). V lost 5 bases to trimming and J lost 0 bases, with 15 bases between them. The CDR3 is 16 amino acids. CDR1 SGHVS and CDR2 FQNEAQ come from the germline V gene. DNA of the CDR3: TGTGCCAGCAGCCCCCTAGGACTGATAAGCACAGATACGCAGTATTTT. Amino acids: CASSPLGLISTDTQYF.